The sequence of this T cell receptor (beta chain) was determined in a study of CD4+ T cells in melanoma. Data came from immunoSEQ multiplex PCR; TCRdb stores just in-frame clones and leaves some out. The sample lists about 140,000 clones, roughly 91% occurring once. CDR1 SGHAT and CDR2 FQNNGV come from the germline V gene. Trimming shortened V by 5 bases and J by 6 bases, and 18 bases separated the two germline ends. This CDR3 spans 15 amino acids. The J gene is TRBJ2-3, the V gene TRBV11-2; D possibly matches TRBD1 or TRBD2 (6 bases each). This TCR came from a human donor with melanoma. Here the CDR3 reads CASSRRGQGSDTQYF. CDR3 bases: TGTGCCAGCAGCCGGAGGGGCCAGGGGTCGGATACGCAGTATTTT.